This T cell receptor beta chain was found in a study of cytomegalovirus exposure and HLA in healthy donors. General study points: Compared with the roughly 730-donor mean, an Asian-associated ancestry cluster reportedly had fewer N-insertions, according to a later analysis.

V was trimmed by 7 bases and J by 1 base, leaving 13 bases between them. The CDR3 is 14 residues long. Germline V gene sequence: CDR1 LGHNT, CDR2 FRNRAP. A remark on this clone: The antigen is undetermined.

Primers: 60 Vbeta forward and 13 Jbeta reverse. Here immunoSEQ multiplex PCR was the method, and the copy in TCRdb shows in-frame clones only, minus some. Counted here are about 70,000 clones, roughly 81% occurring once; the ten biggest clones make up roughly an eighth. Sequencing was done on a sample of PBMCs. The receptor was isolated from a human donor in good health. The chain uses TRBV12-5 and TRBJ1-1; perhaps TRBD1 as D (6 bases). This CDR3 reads CASAGGGSNTEAFF. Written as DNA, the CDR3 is TGTGCTAGTGCTGGGGGCGGATCGAACACTGAAGCTTTCTTT.